What follows describes a single TCR beta chain. Germline CDR1 and CDR2: MNHEY and SMNVEV (reference sequence). This CDR3 has 16 amino acids. V shed 5 bases and J shed 0 bases, with 16 bases lying between them. This sample stems from a study of blood T cell repertoires in COVID-19. The wider study: The origin of the acute and convalescent COVID-19 samples was the United States, Italy and Spain.

Generated by immunoSEQ multiplex PCR, the TCRdb table keeps only in-frame clones and is missing some. The sample holds over 250,000 clones, around four fifths seen once. V usage is TRBV27 and J usage is TRBJ2-5, with D perhaps matching TRBD1 (6 bases). This TCR derives from a woman aged 50 to 60 who had recovered from COVID-19. The sequencing sample was made of peripheral blood. In nucleotides, the CDR3 is TGTGCCAGCAGTCCCTACTTCCGGGACAACCAAGAGACCCAGTACTTC. This codes for CASSPYFRDNQETQYF.